The 22 T cell receptor beta chains below were found in one sample sequenced in a study of vaccination effects on CD4 cells after COVID-19. These receptors' antigens are unknown. This table comes from immunoSEQ multiplex PCR, and its TCRdb copy is limited to in-frame clones, with some not included. Of around 15,000 clones in the sample, about 80% were seen once. Before sequencing, viral peptide pools were used by the ViraFEST assay to expand antigen-specific CD4+ T cells. Once cultured for approximately ten days, the cells underwent separation to obtain CD4+ T cells. It was two doses of either the BNT162b2 or mRNA-1273 vaccine that participants received. This specimen consisted of CD4+ T cells from PBMCs cultured with HCoV-NL63 spike peptides, obtained after COVID-19 vaccination. These receptors were collected from a human donor who received a COVID-19 vaccine.

The J gene is TRBJ2-2, the V gene TRBV29-1; 7 positions agree with TRBD1. Germline CDR1 and CDR2: SQVTM and ANQGSEA. V lost 7 bases, J lost 0 bases, and 5 bases stayed unmatched. This CDR3 is built from 14 residues. CDR3 sequence: CSAGQAANTGELFF. DNA for the CDR3: TGCAGCGCTGGACAGGCCGCGAACACCGGGGAGCTGTTTTTT.

Only a few counts were recorded for this clone. J is TRBJ1-2 and V is TRBV19; maybe TRBD1 (6 bases). V lost 1 base, J lost 5 bases, and 14 bases lay in between. CDR3 size: 15 residues. From germline, CDR1 is LNHDA and CDR2 SQIVND (reference sequence). The CDR3 loop reads CASSIGIGQPYGYTF. The CDR3 nucleotides read TGTGCCAGTAGTATAGGAATCGGACAGCCTTATGGCTACACCTTC.

CDR3 sequence: CASRPPDSYNTEAFF. CDR3 nucleotide sequence: TGTGCCAGCAGGCCCCCTGACAGCTACAACACTGAAGCTTTCTTT. The chain joins TRBV2 to TRBJ1-1, with D maybe TRBD1 (5 bases). The V end was cut by 6 bases, the J end by 2 bases, with 16 bases between. The CDR3 runs 15 residues. From germline, CDR1 is SNHLY and CDR2 FYNNEI.

The chain employs TRBV5-1 and TRBJ2-2, with 8 bases that match TRBD2. V shed 4 bases, J shed 5 bases, and the junction held 7 bases outside the gene matches. Germline V gives CDR1 SGHRS, CDR2 YFSETQ. CDR3 length: 15 amino acids. As DNA, the CDR3 is TGCGCCAGCAGCCCGGGAGGGCTGAAGACCGGGGAGCTGTTTTTT. It codes for CASSPGGLKTGELFF.

V usage is TRBV6-2 or TRBV6-3 and J usage is TRBJ2-7, with D unresolved. The CDR3 spans 12 residues. Trimming took 6 bases from V and 0 from J, leaving 6 bases between them. Germline V gene data show CDR1 as MNHEY and CDR2 as SVGEGT. The CDR3 DNA reads TGTGCCAGCAGCCAAAGCTCCTACGAGCAGTACTTC. It yields the protein CASSQSSYEQYF.

The chain uses TRBV5-1 and TRBJ1-1; no definite D call. Trimming took off 6 bases at V and 7 bases at J, with 19 bases between the two ends. CDR1 SGHRS and CDR2 YFSETQ come from the germline V gene. This CDR3 has 14 amino acids. DNA for the CDR3: TGCGCCAGCACCGTGACGGGAGGGCGCAGTGAAGCTTTCTTT. The encoded protein is CASTVTGGRSEAFF.

This chain connects TRBV3-1 (or the pseudogene TRBV3-2) to TRBJ2-5; 9 positions agree with TRBD2. The germline V gene encodes CDR1 LGHDT and CDR2 YNNKEL (reference sequence). Trimming removed 0 bases from V and 4 bases from J; junction bases left unmatched: 6. The CDR3 extends over 16 amino acids. DNA for the CDR3: TGTGCCAGCAGCCAAGACTCCGGCGGGGGGGCAGAGACCCAGTACTTC. Amino acids: CASSQDSGGGAETQYF.

The genes are TRBV5-8 and TRBJ1-4; the D gene is possibly TRBD1 (5 bases). The CDR3 extends over 12 amino acids. Between the trimmed V and J ends, which lost 4 bases and 7 bases, there was a span of 8 bases. The germline CDR1 and CDR2 sequences are SGHTS and YDEGEE. The chain's CDR3 is CASSRDGEKLFF. The CDR3 coding sequence is TGTGCCAGCAGCCGGGACGGTGAAAAACTGTTTTTT.

The V call is TRBV6-2 or TRBV6-3, the J call TRBJ2-7, with 8 bases aligning to TRBD1. The germline V gene has CDR1 MNHEY and CDR2 SVGEGT. V gave up 2 bases and J gave up 3 bases; unmatched junction bases: 6. The CDR3 is made up of 15 amino acids. For the CDR3, the DNA is TGTGCCAGCAGTTACGGCGGGGACAGGAACTACGAGCAGTACTTC. This sequence encodes CASSYGGDRNYEQYF.

V gene TRBV30 combines with J gene TRBJ1-2, with D hard to call. Germline CDR1 GTSNPN, CDR2 SVGIG (reference sequence). With 3 bases removed from V and 3 bases from J, the gap between germline ends came to 11 bases. The CDR3 runs 13 residues. The CDR3 loop is CAWRRGRDYGYTF. The DNA of the CDR3 is TGTGCCTGGAGGCGCGGGAGGGACTATGGCTACACCTTC.

This chain uses TRBV5-1 with TRBJ1-4; D is possibly TRBD1 (5 bases). This CDR3 contains 14 residues. CDR1 SGHRS and CDR2 YFSETQ come from the germline V gene. Trimming removed 3 bases from V and 8 bases from J, with 14 bases in between. DNA of the CDR3: TGCGCCAGCAGCTCCCCCGGGACGGAGGAAAAACTGTTTTTT. Protein product: CASSSPGTEEKLFF.

The V call is TRBV4-1, the J call TRBJ1-2; no clear D. The ends were cut back, 0 bases at V and 2 bases at J, with 4 bases in the middle. This CDR3 spans 13 amino acids. Germline CDR1 and CDR2: MGHRA and YSYEKL. CDR3 sequence (DNA): TGCGCCAGCAGCCAAGACGGAAACTATGGCTACACCTTC. Protein product: CASSQDGNYGYTF.

The chain has TRBV7-2 and TRBJ1-2, with TRBD1 matching over 7 bases. Germline V gene data show CDR1 as SGHTA and CDR2 as FQGNSA. The CDR3 contains 13 residues. V gave up 5 bases and J gave up 6 bases; unmatched junction bases: 6. DNA of the CDR3: TGTGCCAGCAGCAAAAGACAGGGTGATGGCTACACCTTC. It translates to CASSKRQGDGYTF.

This chain joins TRBV5-1 and TRBJ2-1; 10 bases line up with TRBD2. The CDR3 contains 16 residues. V lost 4 bases, J lost 4 bases, and 8 bases stayed unmatched. Germline V gene lookup returns CDR1 SGHRS and CDR2 YFSETQ. The chain's CDR3 is CASSLRTSGTYNEQFF. The DNA of the CDR3 is TGCGCCAGCAGCCTGAGAACTAGCGGGACTTACAATGAGCAGTTCTTC.

The chain is built from TRBV28 and TRBJ1-4; TRBD1 matches at 10 bases. The CDR3 consists of 20 residues. The V segment lost 3 bases and the J segment 11 bases; nucleotides outside the gene matches: 24. Germline CDR1 is MDHEN and CDR2 is SYDVKM. CDR3 protein: CASSFLSYLQRDRGLRKLFF. The CDR3 coding sequence is TGTGCCAGCAGTTTCCTTTCTTACCTCCAAAGGGACAGGGGTTTAAGGAAACTGTTTTTT.

The rearrangement uses TRBV3-1 (or the pseudogene TRBV3-2) and TRBJ1-6; D may be TRBD1 (6 bases). The germline gives CDR1 LGHDT, CDR2 YNNKEL (reference sequence). CDR3 length equals 15 residues. V lost 5 bases, J lost 6 bases, and 14 bases lay in between. The CDR3 sequence is CASSLNGQPNSPLHF. The CDR3 region has the DNA TGTGCCAGCAGCTTAAACGGACAGCCTAATTCACCCCTCCACTTT.

This chain joins TRBV3-1 (or the pseudogene TRBV3-2) and TRBJ2-2; TRBD2 matches 8 bases. Unmatched junction bases numbered 10, after V lost 6 bases and J lost 1 base. This CDR3 comprises 17 residues. Per the germline V gene, CDR1 is LGHDT and CDR2 is YNNKEL (reference sequence). The CDR3 protein is CASRDLIAGKNTGELFF. In nucleotides, the CDR3 is TGTGCCAGCAGGGACCTGATAGCGGGGAAGAACACCGGGGAGCTGTTTTTT.

This sequence joins TRBV7-6 and TRBJ2-1; tentative D call: TRBD1 (5 bases). This CDR3 spans 11 amino acids. Trimming left V 5 bases short and J 13 bases short, with 12 bases between. Germline V gene lookup returns CDR1 SGHVS and CDR2 FNYEAQ. The CDR3 here is CASSNDRKQFF. CDR3 nucleotides: TGTGCCAGCAGCAACGACAGAAAACAGTTCTTC. Variable domain in full (rest from reference TRBV7-6 and TRBJ2-1): GAGVSQSPRYKVTKRGQDVALRCDPISGHVSLYWYRQALGQGPEFLTYFNYEAQQDKSGLPNDRFSAERPEGSISTLTIQRTEQRDSAMYRCASSNDRKQFFGPGTRLTVL.

This clone has only one observation. The chain has TRBV7-9 and TRBJ1-1; D call uncertain. Trimming removed 8 bases from V and 3 bases from J, with 13 bases in between. Per germline, CDR1 SEHNR and CDR2 FQNEAQ (reference sequence). The CDR3 sequence is 13 residues long. The CDR3 nucleotides read TGTGCCAGCGGTTGGATTTTAGACACTGAAGCTTTCTTT. Amino acids: CASGWILDTEAFF.

The chain joins TRBV20-1 to TRBJ2-7; 9 nucleotides agree with TRBD2. The CDR3 runs to 14 residues. Trimming took 3 bases from V and 4 from J; bases not matched to a gene: 7. CDR1 DFQATT and CDR2 SNEGSKA come from the germline V gene (reference sequence). The DNA for the CDR3 is TGCAGTGCTAGTCGGCCTAGCGGGGATTACGAGCAGTACTTC. Translated: CSASRPSGDYEQYF.

The CDR3 DNA sequence: TGTGCCAGCAGCCCCGGGGGGCCTTCGAACACCGGGGAGCTGTTTTTT. This codes for CASSPGGPSNTGELFF. J is TRBJ2-2 and V is TRBV5-4; perhaps TRBD2 as D (7 bases). The CDR3 extends over 16 amino acids. Germline V gene data show CDR1 as SGHNT and CDR2 as YYREEE (reference sequence). The V end lost 4 bases, the J end lost 0 bases, and 13 bases lay between the germline ends.

V gene TRBV13 combines with J gene TRBJ2-1, with TRBD1 matching over 10 bases. Germline CDR1 reads PRHDT; CDR2 reads FYEKMQ (reference sequence). Losses at the gene ends were 5 bases for V and 5 bases for J; bases not matched to a gene: 6. CDR3 size: 15 residues. As DNA, the CDR3 is TGTGCCAGCAGCGGGCTGGGACAGGGGCACAATGAGCAGTTCTTC. Its protein product is CASSGLGQGHNEQFF.